One sample yielded the 19 T cell receptor beta chains listed below, sequenced in a study of cytomegalovirus exposure and HLA in healthy donors. It was with 60 Vbeta and 13 Jbeta primers that the PCR ran. Here immunoSEQ multiplex PCR was the method, and the copy in TCRdb shows in-frame clones only, minus some. Counted here are 150,000 or so clones, roughly 80% occurring once; the ten biggest clones make up under 2.5%. The specimen sequenced was PBMCs. The source is a man aged 50 to 59 in good health and CMV-seropositive.

This clone was counted a few times. The rearrangement uses TRBV6-5 and TRBJ2-4, with a weak D call TRBD2 (5 bases). Looked up from germline, CDR1 is MNHEY and CDR2 is SVGAGI. This CDR3 is 16 amino acids long. Trimming removed 0 bases at V and 4 bases at J, with 13 bases between. The CDR3 sequence is CASSYSILPGKNIQYF. The CDR3 DNA follows: TGTGCCAGCAGTTACTCCATTCTTCCGGGGAAAAACATTCAGTACTTC.

The chain combines TRBV21-1 with TRBJ1-6; the DNA was not compared with TRBD1, the D call given in the table. TRBV21-1 is deemed a pseudogene. The CDR3 is made up of 21 amino acids. CDR3 nucleotide sequence: TGTGCCAGCAGCAAGGGACAGGGGACAATAAGGTGGAGCTCCTATAATTCACCCCTCCACTTT. This encodes CASSKGQGTIRWSSYNSPLHF.

The V call is TRBV28, the J call TRBJ2-3; 8 nucleotides agree with TRBD1. CDR1 MDHEN and CDR2 SYDVKM come from the germline V gene. CDR3 length equals 14 residues. J lost 0 bases, V lost 8 bases, and 4 bases had no gene match. For the CDR3, the DNA is TGTGCCAGCGACAGGGACAGGAGCACAGATACGCAGTATTTT. This encodes CASDRDRSTDTQYF. The whole variable domain, filled in from reference TRBV28 and TRBJ2-3, reads DVKVTQSSRYLVKRTGEKVFLECVQDMDHENMFWYRQDPGLGLRLIYFSYDVKMKEKGDIPEGYSVSREKKERFSLILESASTNQTSMYLCASDRDRSTDTQYFGPGTRLTVL.

Notes on this clone: The junction departs from germline at one end; a sequencing error may be responsible. The chain links TRBV7-7 to TRBJ2-2, with TRBD2 identical over 13 bases. CDR1 is SSHAT, CDR2 FNYEAQ, per germline (reference sequence). CDR3 size: 16 residues. The CDR3 bases are TGTGCTAGCAGCCCCAGGACTAGCGGGGGATCCGGGGAGCTGTTTTTT. Protein sequence: CASSPRTSGGSGELFF.

The rearrangement uses TRBV28 and TRBJ2-1; 15 bases agree with TRBD2. This CDR3 has 15 residues. V was clipped by 10 bases and J by 9 bases; unmatched bases: 10. CDR1 MDHEN and CDR2 SYDVKM come from the germline V gene. This CDR3 is CATGGGLAGGIEQFF. The CDR3, as DNA: TGTGCCACCGGGGGGGGACTAGCGGGGGGCATTGAGCAGTTCTTC.

The genes are TRBV10-3 and TRBJ2-7; TRBD2 agrees at 7 bases. The CDR3 has 16 amino acids. The germline V gene has CDR1 ENHRY and CDR2 SYGVKD. After removal of 3 bases from V and 2 bases from J, the junction contained 10 bases not matched to a gene. CDR3 loop: CAISDQQRGSAYEQYF. The CDR3 nucleotides read TGTGCCATCAGTGACCAACAGCGGGGTTCTGCCTACGAGCAGTACTTC.

The chain has TRBV4-3 and TRBJ2-3; D gene uncertain. Germline CDR1 and CDR2: LGHNA and YSLEER. V lost 0 bases to trimming and J lost 5 bases, with 15 bases between them. The CDR3 has 16 amino acids. The DNA of the CDR3 is TGCGCCAGCAGCCAAGATCGGGTCGCTACGGGAGATACGCAGTATTTT. This gives the protein CASSQDRVATGDTQYF.

The CDR3 loop reads CASSFAPTGGFNEQFF. The DNA for the CDR3 is TGTGCCAGCAGCTTTGCCCCGACAGGGGGCTTCAATGAGCAGTTCTTC. This sequence joins TRBV7-6 and TRBJ2-1; 10 bases fit TRBD1. The CDR3 has 16 residues. Germline V gene data show CDR1 as SGHVS and CDR2 as FNYEAQ. Losses at the gene ends were 3 bases for V and 6 bases for J; bases not matched to a gene: 8.

The CDR3 nucleotides read TGTGCCAGCAGCCGAAGACTAGCGGGGGTCCCAGATACGCAGTATTTT. Translated, it gives CASSRRLAGVPDTQYF. The chain couples TRBV7-9 to TRBJ2-3; TRBD2 agrees at 12 bases. J was trimmed by 4 bases and V by 5 bases; bases with no gene match: 7. CDR1 is SEHNR and CDR2 is FQNEAQ in the germline V gene (reference sequence). The CDR3 has 16 amino acids. The whole variable domain, filled in from reference TRBV7-9 and TRBJ2-3, reads DTGVSQNPRHKITKRGQNVTFRCDPISEHNRLYWYRQTLGQGPEFLTYFQNEAQLEKSRLLSDRFSAERPKGSFSTLEIQRTEQGDSAMYLCASSRRLAGVPDTQYFGPGTRLTVL.

The rearrangement links TRBV14 to TRBJ1-1, with a possible D match to TRBD1 (6 bases). CDR1 and CDR2 (germline): SGHDN, FVKESK. The length of the CDR3 is 13 residues. Trimming took 1 base from V and 5 from J, leaving 8 bases between them. CDR3 residues: CASSQARGTEAFF. CDR3 coding DNA: TGTGCCAGCAGCCAAGCCAGGGGAACTGAAGCTTTCTTT.

The V call is TRBV19, the J call TRBJ2-6, with TRBD1 matching over 10 bases. This CDR3 is built from 17 residues. Germline CDR1 is LNHDA and CDR2 is SQIVND (reference sequence). Trimming cost V 5 bases and J 4 bases; bases outside gene matches: 8. The chain's CDR3 is CASSPRDRGTGANVLTF. In DNA, the CDR3 is TGTGCCAGTAGTCCCCGGGACAGGGGTACCGGGGCCAACGTCCTGACTTTC.

The rearrangement uses TRBV9 and TRBJ1-2, with a possible D match to TRBD1 (6 bases). Trimming removed 3 bases from V and 6 bases from J, with 12 bases in between. The length of the CDR3 is 13 residues. Germline assignment: CDR1 SGDLS and CDR2 YYNGEE. CDR3 in DNA: TGTGCCAGCAGCGCAGGGGTCCTGGATGGCTACACCTTC. Protein: CASSAGVLDGYTF.

CDR3 coding DNA: TGTGCCAGCAGTGCCCATGGGGGGGATACCAATCAGCCCCAGCATTTT. Amino acid sequence: CASSAHGGDTNQPQHF. The chain combines TRBV25-1 with TRBJ1-5, with D possibly being TRBD1 (5 bases). CDR1 is MGHDK and CDR2 is SYGVNS in the germline V gene. The CDR3 has 16 amino acids. V was trimmed by 4 bases and J by 3 bases, leaving 16 bases between them.

This clone has more than one count but fewer than ten. The chain employs TRBV5-1 and TRBJ2-7, with 7 nucleotides matching TRBD1. The CDR3 extends over 16 amino acids. Germline V gene sequence: CDR1 SGHRS, CDR2 YFSETQ. V dropped 2 bases and J dropped 0; count of bases not matched to a gene: 8. CDR3 in amino acids: CASSFDRVGSSYEQYF. CDR3 bases: TGCGCCAGCAGCTTTGACAGGGTTGGAAGCTCCTACGAGCAGTACTTC.

This clone has only a few counts. CDR3 in DNA: TGTGCCTGGGGAAGGGGTGAGACCCAGTACTTC. Translating it yields CAWGRGETQYF. The rearrangement links TRBV30 to TRBJ2-5, with TRBD1 as a possible D gene (5 bases). CDR1 and CDR2 from the germline V gene are GTSNPN and SVGIG (reference sequence). Trimming left V 5 bases short and J 5 bases short, with 9 bases between. This CDR3 comprises 11 residues.

This rearrangement joins TRBV4-3 to TRBJ1-1; TRBD1 matches at 8 bases. Germline V gene data show CDR1 as LGHNA and CDR2 as YSLEER. This CDR3 is 17 amino acids long. Unmatched junction bases numbered 8, after V lost 2 bases and J lost 0 bases. The CDR3 coding sequence is TGCGCCAGCAGCCAACGTACAGGGGGTGGCATGAACACTGAAGCTTTCTTT. This sequence encodes CASSQRTGGGMNTEAFF.

This clone was counted a few times. The chain joins TRBV7-3 to TRBJ2-1; D is perhaps TRBD2 (7 bases). The CDR3 is 14 residues long. Germline-derived CDR1 and CDR2 are SGHTA and FQGTGA. V was shortened by 1 base and J by 6 bases, with 10 bases between the two germline ends. The CDR3 sequence: CASSLSGGANEQFF. The CDR3 region has the DNA TGTGCCAGCAGCTTAAGTGGGGGGGCCAATGAGCAGTTCTTC.

For the CDR3, the DNA is TGTGCCAGCAGCCACCAACGACAGGGGGACGCCTATGGCTACACCTTC. This encodes CASSHQRQGDAYGYTF. The V call is TRBV4-2, the J call TRBJ1-2; 9 bases align to TRBD1. The CDR3 has 16 residues. The germline gives CDR1 LGHNA, CDR2 YNFKEQ. The ends lost 3 bases at V and 4 bases at J; junction bases unmatched: 9.

The chain is built from TRBV2 and TRBJ1-5, with D perhaps matching TRBD1 (6 bases). V was clipped by 4 bases and J by 6 bases, with 13 bases between them. There are 14 residues in the CDR3. The germline V gene has CDR1 SNHLY and CDR2 FYNNEI. DNA for the CDR3: TGTGCCAGCAGTGTTCAGGGGCATATTCAGCCCCAGCATTTT. It translates to CASSVQGHIQPQHF. The variable domain in full, completed from reference TRBV2 and TRBJ1-5, reads EPEVTQTPSHQVTQMGQEVILRCVPISNHLYFYWYRQILGQKVEFLVSFYNNEISEKSEIFDDQFSVERPDGSNFTLKIRSTKLEDSAMYFCASSVQGHIQPQHFGDGTRLSIL.